This T cell receptor beta chain emerged from a study of T cells in Graves' hyperthyroidism and ophthalmopathy. This clonotype has ten or more counts. Ophthalmopathy patients showed a Clinical Activity Score of at least 3, NOSPECS grade of at least 4 and duration under 3 months. Clinicians diagnosed patients from clinical symptoms, serum thyroxine and TRAb, thyroid ultrasound and orbital computed tomography. The CDR3 is made up of 15 amino acids. V lost 1 base and J lost 9, with 16 bases in between. CDR1 is SGHTA, CDR2 FQGTGA, per germline. Amplification targeted TCR beta CDR3 regions from RNA transcripts. The HTBI set primed first-round TCR CDR3 RT-PCR. Each CDR3 protein is one row after TCRdb ran MiXCR on the multiplex PCR reads. The repertoire consists of 500,000 to 650,000 distinct CDR3 sequences, with 17% occurring once and the leading ten covering roughly a sixth.

The sequencing sample was made of blood. The V call is TRBV7-3, the J call TRBJ2-1; D gene uncertain. The sequence derives from a woman younger than 30 with Graves' ophthalmopathy. CDR3 region: CASSLRANSQAEQFF. The CDR3, as DNA: TGTGCCAGCAGCTTAAGAGCCAACTCCCAGGCTGAGCAGTTCTTC.